This T cell receptor beta chain was identified during a study of T-cell reconstitution after alpha-beta-depleted transplantation in children. Study-level results: Once a year had passed after transplant, T-cell counts and diversity came mostly from newly produced T cells.

V was trimmed by 4 bases and J by 7 bases, leaving 7 bases between them. The CDR3 loop spans 12 amino acids. As it was prepared, the TCRbeta library received unique molecular identifiers. One entry per CDR3 protein, called by TCRdb with MiXCR from the PCR reads. This sample has approximately 430,000 distinct CDR3 sequences, with around 16% found just once. A note on this clonotype: Antigen specificity is unknown.

The sample consisted of PBMCs, mostly from graft donor cells, taken 360 days after TCRalphabeta/CD19-depleted stem cell transplant. V is TRBV12-3 or TRBV12-4 and J is TRBJ2-2; tentative D call: TRBD2 (5 bases). The TCR sequence derives from a boy less than two years old who had a stem cell transplant for Wiskott-Aldrich syndrome, so the T cells may come from the graft donor. Here the CDR3 reads CASSSEGGELFF. The DNA of the CDR3 is TGTGCCAGCAGTTCCGAGGGCGGGGAGCTGTTTTTT.